This TCR beta chain stems from a study of post-analysis software for immune sequencing data. Whole-study context: As for disease course, relapsing-remitting, secondary progressive and progressive-relapsing multiple sclerosis were all included.

This CDR3 has 16 amino acids. Germline trimming cut 3 bases from V and 4 bases from J; bases unmatched to any gene: 10. Germline assignment: CDR1 MNHEY and CDR2 SMNVEV (reference sequence). The table lists this clonotype with a few counts. No antigen is known for it. Study-level results: Patients used four to six TRBV segments, including TRBV5-6, TRBV5-1 and TRBV20-1, more often than controls. Strong same-batch co-clustering of samples appeared with F measure clustering. Comparison with controls showed significantly lower normalized Chao1 diversity in multiple sclerosis patients.

Carried by the TCR beta cDNA libraries were unique molecular identifiers. A population of about 0.95 to 10 million T cells gave rise to roughly 500,000 cDNA molecules. TCRdb reprocessed the PCR reads with MiXCR, giving one entry per CDR3 protein. The table has almost 700,000 distinct CDR3 sequences, roughly three fifths seen once. What was sequenced was blood. The chain joins TRBV27 to TRBJ2-5, with 8 bases that match TRBD2. The receptor was isolated from a girl aged 2 to 9 with multiple sclerosis. In DNA, the CDR3 is TGTGCCAGCAGTTTCTGGCGGGGGGCTGGGGGAGAGACCCAGTACTTC. As protein: CASSFWRGAGGETQYF.